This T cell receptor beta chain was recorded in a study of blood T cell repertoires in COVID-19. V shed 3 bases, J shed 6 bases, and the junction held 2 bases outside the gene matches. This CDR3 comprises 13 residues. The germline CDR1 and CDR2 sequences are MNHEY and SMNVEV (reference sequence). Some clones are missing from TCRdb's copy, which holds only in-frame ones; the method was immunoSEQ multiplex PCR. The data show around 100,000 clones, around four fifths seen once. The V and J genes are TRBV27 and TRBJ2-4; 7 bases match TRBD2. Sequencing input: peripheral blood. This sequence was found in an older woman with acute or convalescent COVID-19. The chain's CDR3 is CASSFREGNIQYF. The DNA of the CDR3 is TGTGCCAGCAGTTTCAGGGAGGGAAACATTCAGTACTTC.